Following are 10 T cell receptor beta chains from one sample sequenced in a study of T cells in localized non-small cell lung cancer. TCRdb's table, derived via immunoSEQ multiplex PCR, lists solely in-frame clones and lacks some. The sample includes approximately 100,000 clones, roughly 91% of them seen just once. The sequencing used PBMCs, collected before any cancer treatment. These receptor sequences come from a woman aged 35 to 70 with stage II squamous cell lung carcinoma.

The rearrangement uses TRBV27 and TRBJ2-1; TRBD2 aligns across 8 bases. The CDR3 spans 14 residues. V lost 7 bases and J lost 3; bases outside the gene matches: 5. Looked up from germline, CDR1 is MNHEY and CDR2 is SMNVEV (reference sequence). The CDR3 sequence: CASMAGGNYNEQFF. As DNA, the CDR3 is TGTGCCAGCATGGCGGGGGGAAACTACAATGAGCAGTTCTTC.

This clone came up once. The chain recombines TRBV27 with TRBJ2-7; D uncertain. Germline V lookup: CDR1 MNHEY, CDR2 SMNVEV (reference sequence). The length of the CDR3 is 12 residues. Trimming left V 8 bases short and J 13 bases short, with 21 bases between. The chain's CDR3 is CASGPERSRRYF. DNA of the CDR3: TGTGCCAGCGGTCCTGAAAGGTCCCGTCGCTACTTC.

The chain links TRBV7-6 to TRBJ1-5, with a tentative D call TRBD1 (5 bases). The V gene's germline CDR1 is SGHVS and CDR2 FNYEAQ. Trimming stripped 5 bases from V and 4 bases from J, with 15 bases between. The length of the CDR3 is 15 residues. Here the CDR3 DNA reads TGTGCCAGCAGCCCTACAGACAGACGAAATCAGCCCCAGCATTTT. It translates to CASSPTDRRNQPQHF.

The V gene is TRBV2, the J gene TRBJ1-1; 7 bases are a match to TRBD1. After removal of 5 bases from V and 3 bases from J, the junction contained 9 bases not matched to a gene. Germline CDR1 SNHLY, CDR2 FYNNEI. The CDR3 is made up of 15 amino acids. The chain's CDR3 is CASSSTRQGHTEAFF. The CDR3 region has the DNA TGTGCCAGCAGTTCCACACGACAGGGTCACACTGAAGCTTTCTTT.

The chain employs TRBV6-5 and TRBJ1-6, with D uncertain. The CDR3 is made up of 14 amino acids. Between the trimmed V and J ends, which lost 6 bases and 7 bases, there was a span of 13 bases. Looked up from germline, CDR1 is MNHEY and CDR2 is SVGAGI. The CDR3 loop reads CASRTGLRNSPLHF. CDR3 DNA sequence: TGTGCCAGCAGAACCGGGCTCAGGAATTCACCCCTCCACTTT.

The chain employs TRBV7-9 and TRBJ2-1; possible D gene TRBD2, 5 bases. CDR3 length equals 16 residues. CDR1 is SEHNR and CDR2 is FQNEAQ in the germline V gene (reference sequence). Trimming shortened V by 1 base and J by 5 bases, and 15 bases separated the two germline ends. The CDR3 nucleotides are TGTGCCAGCAGCTTAGGCGGAGCGGTTGGGGACAATGAGCAGTTCTTC. Translation gives CASSLGGAVGDNEQFF.

The J gene is TRBJ2-7, the V gene TRBV30; D remains ambiguous. The V and J ends lost 2 bases and 4 bases respectively, with 6 bases between them. The CDR3 extends over 11 amino acids. Per the germline V gene, CDR1 is GTSNPN and CDR2 is SVGIG (reference sequence). CDR3 bases: TGTGCCTGGAGTTTGAAGTACGAGCAGTACTTC. Protein product: CAWSLKYEQYF. Together with reference TRBV30 and TRBJ2-7, the CDR3 gives the full variable domain: SQTIHQWPATLVQPVGSPLSLECTVEGTSNPNLYWYRQAAGRGLQLLFYSVGIGQISSEVPQNLSASRPQDRQFILSSKKLLLSDSGFYLCAWSLKYEQYFGPGTRLTVT.

The chain is built from TRBV7-2 and TRBJ1-5; D is ambiguous. The V and J ends lost 1 base and 0 bases respectively, with 7 bases between them. This CDR3 is 15 amino acids long. Germline values: CDR1 SGHTA, CDR2 FQGNSA. CDR3 loop: CASSLGTYSNQPQHF. CDR3 bases: TGTGCCAGCAGCTTAGGCACATATAGCAATCAGCCCCAGCATTTT.

The V call is TRBV6-5, the J call TRBJ2-4; a possible D gene is TRBD1 (5 bases). Trimming shortened V by 4 bases and J by 3 bases, and 16 bases separated the two germline ends. This CDR3 contains 16 residues. Germline CDR1 is MNHEY and CDR2 is SVGAGI. The CDR3 loop is CASSLTDPWGKNIQYF. The CDR3 DNA is TGTGCCAGCAGTTTGACAGACCCCTGGGGCAAAAACATTCAGTACTTC.

The chain recombines TRBV5-1 with TRBJ2-7, with 9 bases matching TRBD1. V was pared by 0 bases and J by 7 bases, with 11 bases of the junction left unmatched. Germline values: CDR1 SGHRS, CDR2 YFSETQ. The CDR3 contains 16 residues. This chain's CDR3 is CASSLEGQGTGREQYF. CDR3 sequence (DNA): TGCGCCAGCAGCTTGGAGGGACAGGGCACCGGGAGAGAGCAGTACTTC. The variable domain in full, with the rest retrieved from reference TRBV5-1 and TRBJ2-7, is KAGVTQTPRYLIKTRGQQVTLSCSPISGHRSVSWYQQTPGQGLQFLFEYFSETQRNKGNFPGRFSGRQFSNSRSEMNVSTLELGDSALYLCASSLEGQGTGREQYFGPGTRLTVT.